This TCR beta chain was found in a study of cytomegalovirus exposure and HLA in healthy donors. Study outcomes and limitations: It has been reported that TCR beta sequences accurately predicted the HLA-A and HLA-B alleles of most subjects. The majority of TCR sequences were rare, yet some public TCRs appeared in many donors. Relative to the roughly 690-donor mean, N-insertions were reportedly fewer in an Asian-associated ancestry cluster in a later analysis.

The CDR3 length is 17 residues. Between the trimmed V and J ends, which lost 1 base and 9 bases, there was a span of 24 bases. Germline loops: CDR1 SGHDN, CDR2 FVKESK. Notes on this clone: The antigen is unknown.

PCR was performed using 60 Vbeta and 13 Jbeta primers. Profiled with immunoSEQ multiplex PCR; TCRdb holds only in-frame clones, not every one. The sample includes about 170,000 clones, approximately 71% of them seen just once. The V call is TRBV14, the J call TRBJ2-5, with D possibly being TRBD2 (7 bases). The sample consisted of PBMCs. This TCR came from a woman aged 18-29 years in good health and CMV-seropositive. CDR3 amino acids: CASSQGISRGPLGSQYF. The DNA of the CDR3 is TGTGCCAGCAGCCAAGGGATCTCGCGGGGGCCTCTAGGGTCCCAGTACTTC. Drawing the rest from reference TRBV14 and TRBJ2-5, the complete variable domain is EAGVTQFPSHSVIEKGQTVTLRCDPISGHDNLYWYRRVMGKEIKFLLHFVKESKQDESGMPNNRFLAERTGGTYSTLKVQPAELEDSGVYFCASSQGISRGPLGSQYFGPGTRLLVL.